The 30 T cell receptor beta chains listed next were all sequenced from one sample in a study of graft-versus-host responses after intestinal transplantation. Sequencing was performed with immunoSEQ multiplex PCR; in TCRdb, only in-frame clones are kept and a portion is missing. The profile shows 84,000 or so clones, around 87% of them singletons. These receptors' antigens are unknown. The sample here was unstimulated CD8+ T cells sorted from spleen or lymph node cells, taken before transplant. The receptors stem from a human donor who was the organ donor for an intestinal transplant.

The V and J genes are TRBV5-1 and TRBJ2-2; tentative D call: TRBD1 (5 bases). The V end lost 2 bases, the J end lost 4 bases, and 9 bases lay between the germline ends. CDR1 is SGHRS, CDR2 YFSETQ, per germline. This CDR3 is built from 14 residues. CDR3 bases: TGCGCCAGCAGCTTAGGGGAAGGCACCGGGGAGCTGTTTTTT. Its translation is CASSLGEGTGELFF.

V gene TRBV2 combines with J gene TRBJ2-7; D gene unclear. In germline, CDR1 is SNHLY, CDR2 FYNNEI. V was clipped by 6 bases and J by 2 bases, with 5 bases between them. CDR3 length: 11 residues. The DNA of the CDR3 is TGTGCCAGCAGCAATGCCTACGAGCAGTACTTC. Protein: CASSNAYEQYF.

The gene calls are TRBV28 and TRBJ2-5; possible D gene TRBD1, 6 bases. Germline V gene data show CDR1 as MDHEN and CDR2 as SYDVKM. The length of the CDR3 is 18 residues. The germline V and J ends were trimmed by 7 bases and 4 bases, with 28 bases remaining between them. CDR3 residues: CASTSGTSNFEVGETQYF. CDR3 DNA sequence: TGTGCCAGCACTTCAGGGACAAGTAATTTCGAAGTGGGAGAGACCCAGTACTTC.

This clone turned up a few times. V gene TRBV6-5 combines with J gene TRBJ1-3; D is unclear. The germline V gene has CDR1 MNHEY and CDR2 SVGAGI. The CDR3 consists of 14 residues. V was shortened by 0 bases and J by 9 bases, with 12 bases between the two germline ends. The CDR3 DNA sequence: TGTGCCAGCAGTTACTCGCGCAGTTCCGGCACCATATATTTT. Translated: CASSYSRSSGTIYF.

This chain joins TRBV7-9 and TRBJ1-1; D remains ambiguous. Germline V gene lookup returns CDR1 SEHNR and CDR2 FQNEAQ (reference sequence). V was shortened by 5 bases and J by 4 bases, with 11 bases between the two germline ends. This CDR3 spans 13 amino acids. The CDR3 is CASSPSEGTEAFF. The CDR3 coding sequence is TGTGCCAGCAGCCCATCGGAGGGCACTGAAGCTTTCTTT.

The chain uses TRBV7-2 and TRBJ2-3, with D possibly matching TRBD2 (6 bases). Trimming took off 2 bases at V and 2 bases at J, with 8 bases between the two ends. Germline CDR1 is SGHTA and CDR2 is FQGNSA. This CDR3 is 14 amino acids long. DNA of the CDR3: TGTGCCAGCAGCTTAAGGAGGGACACAGATACGCAGTATTTT. Encoded protein: CASSLRRDTDTQYF.

The genes are TRBV7-3 and TRBJ1-2; TRBD1 is a possible D gene (6 bases). The CDR3 totals 14 residues. V gave up 4 bases and J gave up 2 bases, with 11 bases separating them. Germline CDR1 is SGHTA and CDR2 is FQGTGA. The CDR3 DNA reads as TGTGCCAGCAGCTATAGGGACAAGAACTATGGCTACACCTTC. Its translation: CASSYRDKNYGYTF.

This chain links TRBV10-3 with TRBJ1-1, with TRBD1 matching 7 bases. From germline, CDR1 is ENHRY and CDR2 SYGVKD. CDR3 length: 14 residues. V gave up 0 bases and J gave up 3 bases; unmatched junction bases: 1. CDR3 sequence reads: CAISESGQYTEAFF. DNA of the CDR3: TGTGCCATCAGTGAGTCGGGACAGTACACTGAAGCTTTCTTT.

The chain links TRBV28 to TRBJ2-1; the D is unclear. Germline V gene data show CDR1 as MDHEN and CDR2 as SYDVKM. CDR3 length: 14 amino acids. The V and J ends lost 4 bases and 0 bases respectively, with 7 bases between them. The DNA of the CDR3 is TGTGCCAGCAGTTGGCTTAGCTCCTACAATGAGCAGTTCTTC. This encodes CASSWLSSYNEQFF. Full variable domain (outside the CDR3, taken from reference TRBV28 and TRBJ2-1): DVKVTQSSRYLVKRTGEKVFLECVQDMDHENMFWYRQDPGLGLRLIYFSYDVKMKEKGDIPEGYSVSREKKERFSLILESASTNQTSMYLCASSWLSSYNEQFFGPGTRLTVL.

This clone was seen a handful of times. This chain uses TRBV9 with TRBJ2-3; TRBD2 matches 14 bases. Germline V gene sequence: CDR1 SGDLS, CDR2 YYNGEE. After removal of 4 bases from V and 5 bases from J, the junction contained 3 bases not matched to a gene. The CDR3 has 15 amino acids. The CDR3 sequence is CASSPGTSGGDTQYF. The CDR3 DNA reads TGTGCCAGCAGCCCCGGGACTAGCGGGGGAGATACGCAGTATTTT.

The chain uses TRBV28 and TRBJ2-7, with 9 bases aligning to TRBD1. Looked up from germline, CDR1 is MDHEN and CDR2 is SYDVKM. The CDR3 is made up of 15 amino acids. Trimming took 6 bases from V and 6 from J; bases not matched to a gene: 12. CDR3 DNA: TGTGCCAGCAGCCCCGAGGACAGGGGCGCGGCCGAGCAGTACTTC. Translation gives CASSPEDRGAAEQYF.

This chain uses TRBV4-2 with TRBJ2-6; no reliable D call. The CDR3 has 15 residues. Germline CDR1 is LGHNA and CDR2 is YNFKEQ. V lost 7 bases to trimming and J lost 4 bases, with 14 bases between them. The CDR3 nucleotides are TGTGCCAGCACCCCCGATCTATCCGGGGCCAACGTCCTGACTTTC. Protein product: CASTPDLSGANVLTF.

The chain links TRBV9 to TRBJ2-7, with D possibly being TRBD1 (5 bases). V was cut by 0 bases and J by 2 bases, with 12 bases left in between. CDR1 is SGDLS and CDR2 is YYNGEE in the germline V gene. The CDR3 sequence is 15 residues long. The CDR3 DNA follows: TGTGCCAGCAGCGTAGGGCCAGGGATGACCTACGAGCAGTACTTC. Its protein is CASSVGPGMTYEQYF.

This clone was observed a single time. The chain couples TRBV4-1 to TRBJ2-7, with 9 nucleotides matching TRBD2. In germline, CDR1 is MGHRA, CDR2 YSYEKL. The CDR3 loop spans 15 amino acids. J gave up 2 bases and V 4 bases, and 6 bases lay outside the gene matches. The CDR3 loop reads CASSLNSGGTYEQYF. CDR3 sequence (DNA): TGCGCCAGCAGCCTTAATAGCGGGGGTACCTACGAGCAGTACTTC.

The rearrangement uses TRBV4-2 and TRBJ1-1, with D unresolved. The V and J ends lost 0 bases and 5 bases respectively, with 13 bases between them. This CDR3 region has 15 residues. Looked up from germline, CDR1 is LGHNA and CDR2 is YNFKEQ. The CDR3 nucleotides are TGTGCCAGCAGCCAAGACGGCGGCCTTTGGACTGAAGCTTTCTTT. This codes for CASSQDGGLWTEAFF.

A word on this clone: Other DNA sequences of this sample code for an identical CDR3. The V and J genes are TRBV28 and TRBJ2-3, with D unclear. The CDR3 has 13 amino acids. With 2 bases removed from V and 0 bases from J, the gap between germline ends came to 3 bases. Germline CDR1 and CDR2: MDHEN and SYDVKM. The chain's CDR3 is CASSLPSTDTQYF. The CDR3 DNA follows: TGTGCCAGCAGTTTACCGAGCACAGATACGCAGTATTTT.

The chain couples TRBV7-9 to TRBJ1-1; D unclear. The CDR3 sequence is 14 residues long. The germline gives CDR1 SEHNR, CDR2 FQNEAQ (reference sequence). V was cut by 5 bases and J by 3 bases, with 13 bases left in between. CDR3 protein: CASSRGPQDTEAFF. The CDR3 bases are TGTGCCAGCAGCCGTGGACCCCAGGACACTGAAGCTTTCTTT.

This chain joins TRBV6-5 and TRBJ2-7, with D unclear. CDR1 is MNHEY and CDR2 is SVGAGI in the germline V gene. V lost 0 bases and J 7 bases, leaving 10 bases between the germline ends. The CDR3 totals 13 residues. CDR3 sequence (DNA): TGTGCCAGCAGTTACTCGAAGGTCCGGGAGCAGTACTTC. Its translation: CASSYSKVREQYF.

In DNA form, the CDR3 reads TGTGCCAGCAGTGGAGGGACCCCGTATGGCTACACCTTC. As protein: CASSGGTPYGYTF. The chain is built from TRBV25-1 and TRBJ1-2, with a possible D match to TRBD1 (5 bases). The CDR3 extends over 13 amino acids. Germline lookup yields CDR1 MGHDK and CDR2 SYGVNS. V lost 4 bases, J lost 5 bases, and 11 bases lay in between.

This clone was observed once. J is TRBJ2-1 and V is TRBV4-2, with a tentative D call TRBD2 (6 bases). The germline CDR1 and CDR2 sequences are LGHNA and YNFKEQ. The CDR3 spans 12 residues. V lost 6 bases to trimming and J lost 7 bases, with 10 bases between them. As DNA, the CDR3 is TGTGCCAGCAGATCTGGGGGGAATGAGCAGTTCTTC. It yields the protein CASRSGGNEQFF.

A single count supports this clone. This sequence joins TRBV30 and TRBJ1-2; D might be TRBD1 (5 bases). The germline V gene encodes CDR1 GTSNPN and CDR2 SVGIG (reference sequence). V was cut by 8 bases and J by 7 bases, with 17 bases left in between. The length of the CDR3 is 12 residues. As DNA, the CDR3 is TGTGCCGTAACACGGGGGGGTGGTGGCTACACCTTC. Protein sequence: CAVTRGGGGYTF.

The genes are TRBV27 and TRBJ1-3; 8 bases agree with TRBD1. The CDR3 sequence is 15 residues long. The V gene end was trimmed by 4 bases and the J gene end by 2 bases; junction bases not matched to a gene: 4. Germline values: CDR1 MNHEY, CDR2 SMNVEV (reference sequence). The DNA of the CDR3 is TGTGCCAGCAGTTCTCAGGGGGCAGCTGGAAACACCATATATTTT. Its translation is CASSSQGAAGNTIYF.

The rearrangement uses TRBV6-5 and TRBJ2-2; no firm D call. Germline CDR1 reads MNHEY; CDR2 reads SVGAGI. The CDR3 sequence is 13 residues long. Trimming took off 1 base at V and 1 base at J, with 1 base between the two ends. The CDR3 region is CASSYLNTGELFF. In DNA, the CDR3 is TGTGCCAGCAGTTACTTGAACACCGGGGAGCTGTTTTTT.

The CDR3 DNA reads as TGTGCCAGTAGTATAGATCCCGCGATATTCAATCAGCCCCAGCATTTT. This encodes CASSIDPAIFNQPQHF. The chain has TRBV19 and TRBJ1-5; D call uncertain. The germline V and J ends were trimmed by 0 bases and 3 bases, with 12 bases remaining between them. The CDR3 runs 16 residues. Germline loops: CDR1 LNHDA, CDR2 SQIVND (reference sequence).

This chain connects TRBV14 to TRBJ2-3; 8 nucleotides line up with TRBD2. Germline V gene data show CDR1 as SGHDN and CDR2 as FVKESK. The CDR3 is 16 amino acids. After removal of 4 bases from V and 4 bases from J, the junction contained 10 bases not matched to a gene. The DNA for the CDR3 is TGTGCCAGCAGCCGGGATGTAGCGGGGAAACCAGATACGCAGTATTTT. This translates into CASSRDVAGKPDTQYF.

The chain is built from TRBV25-1 and TRBJ2-1, with 7 bases identical to TRBD1. Trimming took 1 base from V and 5 from J; bases not matched to a gene: 8. The CDR3 sequence is 16 residues long. The germline V gene has CDR1 MGHDK and CDR2 SYGVNS. CDR3 DNA sequence: TGTGCCAGCAGTGAATCCAGGCAGGGGGTAAACAATGAGCAGTTCTTC. It codes for CASSESRQGVNNEQFF. Full variable domain (missing parts from reference TRBV25-1 and TRBJ2-1): EADIYQTPRYLVIGTGKKITLECSQTMGHDKMYWYQQDPGMELHLIHYSYGVNSTEKGDLSSESTVSRIRTEHFPLTLESARPSHTSQYLCASSESRQGVNNEQFFGPGTRLTVL.

V usage is TRBV7-9 and J usage is TRBJ2-7, with TRBD2 matching 10 bases. This CDR3 contains 17 residues. Germline CDR1 and CDR2: SEHNR and FQNEAQ (reference sequence). Trimming removed 0 bases from V and 7 bases from J; junction bases left unmatched: 12. The CDR3 loop is CASSLADVSGGAGEQYF. In DNA, the CDR3 is TGTGCCAGCAGCTTAGCGGACGTAAGCGGGGGGGCGGGGGAGCAGTACTTC.

The chain couples TRBV10-3 to TRBJ2-5; D gene ambiguous. This CDR3 is 13 amino acids long. V was cut by 4 bases and J by 7 bases, with 13 bases left in between. Germline values: CDR1 ENHRY, CDR2 SYGVKD. CDR3 nucleotides: TGTGCCATCAGTGCTGCCAAGGATGGGACCCAGTACTTC. It yields the protein CAISAAKDGTQYF.

The chain combines TRBV29-1 with TRBJ2-1; TRBD1 matches at 7 bases. The length of the CDR3 is 16 residues. V lost 5 bases, J lost 6 bases, and 16 bases stayed unmatched. The germline V gene encodes CDR1 SQVTM and CDR2 ANQGSEA. The CDR3 coding sequence is TGCAGCGTTCCCACGTACCGACAGGGTACATCCAATGAGCAGTTCTTC. This translates into CSVPTYRQGTSNEQFF.

This sequence joins TRBV4-1 and TRBJ2-1, with D tentatively TRBD1 (6 bases). V shed 2 bases and J shed 7 bases, with 18 bases lying between them. The CDR3 totals 16 residues. The germline gives CDR1 MGHRA, CDR2 YSYEKL. The DNA of the CDR3 is TGCGCCAGCAGCCAACCAGGGGCAGGGGAACTGAATGAGCAGTTCTTC. It codes for CASSQPGAGELNEQFF.